This TCR beta chain was captured in a study of blood T cell repertoires in COVID-19. Study at large: Some COVID-19 samples were acute and others convalescent; all came from the United States, Italy and Spain. T cells, B-cell-depleted T cells, or PBMCs provided the cDNA or gDNA that served as material.

Only one count was recorded for this clone. In the original analysis: By means of reference gene primer amplification, nucleated cell counts were estimated. Data came from immunoSEQ multiplex PCR; TCRdb stores just in-frame clones and leaves some out. For V, J and clone size, that table is used; D and trimming come from the DNA. The sample has about 64,000 clones; more than 65% are singletons. Trimming cost V 3 bases and J 5 bases, with 13 bases left between them. The CDR3 spans 14 residues. Per the germline V gene, CDR1 is LNHNV and CDR2 is YYDKDF (reference sequence). This receptor was taken from an older woman with acute or convalescent COVID-19. The sequencing sample was made of peripheral blood. This rearrangement joins TRBV15 to TRBJ1-1; D gene unclear. CDR3 bases: TGTGCCACCAGCAGGTTTTCCCCCGGGACTGAAGCTTTCTTT. Protein product: CATSRFSPGTEAFF. Full variable domain (outside the CDR3, taken from reference TRBV15 and TRBJ1-1): DAMVIQNPRYQVTQFGKPVTLSCSQTLNHNVMYWYQQKSSQAPKLLFHYYDKDFNNEADTPDNFQSRRPNTSFCFLDIRSPGLGDTAMYLCATSRFSPGTEAFFGQGTRLTVV.